The 9 T cell receptor beta chains reported below all come from one sample, sequenced in a study of neurological immune-mediated disorders. The sample's time point: longitudinal time-point 1 (baseline). From the 5' RACE reads, TCRdb called clonotypes with MiXCR, one entry per CDR3 protein. The data hold around 37,000 distinct CDR3 sequences, with roughly 3.2% observed a single time. Sequenced sample: PBMCs. These TCRs come from a woman aged 60 to 75 with multiple sclerosis.

This clonotype was recorded at least ten times. A much bigger clone sits one base away, suggesting this may be a read error. CDR3 DNA: TGCGCCAGCAGCCAAGGTGGGGTGGAAATTCAGTACTTC. Its protein product is CASSQGGVEIQYF. The chain uses TRBV4-1 and TRBJ2-4; no definite D call. V was clipped by 1 base and J by 10 bases, with 11 bases between them. Germline V CDR1 and CDR2: MGHRA, YSYEKL. The length of the CDR3 is 13 residues.

Ten or more counts support this clonotype. CDR3 region: CSAPRDRGSNSPLHF. CDR3 nucleotide sequence: TGCAGTGCTCCACGGGACAGGGGGTCAAATTCACCCCTCCACTTT. The rearrangement links TRBV20-1 to TRBJ1-6; 11 positions match TRBD1. The V segment lost 5 bases and the J segment 7 bases; nucleotides outside the gene matches: 7. CDR3 length: 15 amino acids. CDR1 DFQATT and CDR2 SNEGSKA come from the germline V gene (reference sequence).

This clonotype was seen ten or more times. This rearrangement joins TRBV5-8 to TRBJ2-2, with a weak D call TRBD1 (6 bases). This CDR3 is 14 amino acids long. V lost 5 bases and J lost 5, with 13 bases in between. Germline-derived CDR1 and CDR2 are SGHTS and YDEGEE. CDR3 sequence reads: CASSIVQGTGELFF. CDR3 coding DNA: TGTGCCAGCAGTATTGTACAGGGTACCGGGGAGCTGTTTTTT.

This clonotype has a count of ten or more. The chain couples TRBV5-1 to TRBJ2-7; the match to TRBD1 covers 9 bases. The V gene end was trimmed by 5 bases and the J gene end by 2 bases; junction bases not matched to a gene: 5. CDR1 and CDR2 (germline): SGHRS, YFSETQ. CDR3 length: 14 residues. The CDR3 DNA reads as TGCGCCAGCAGGAGGACAGGGGATACCTACGAGCAGTACTTC. Its translation: CASRRTGDTYEQYF.

This clonotype showed up many times. The chain joins TRBV20-1 to TRBJ2-2; 8 bases map to TRBD2. Trimming removed 2 bases from V and 4 bases from J; junction bases left unmatched: 6. The CDR3 extends over 15 amino acids. Germline assignment: CDR1 DFQATT and CDR2 SNEGSKA (reference sequence). The CDR3 bases are TGCAGTGCTAGAAAAACTAGCGGACTCACCGGGGAGCTGTTTTTT. This codes for CSARKTSGLTGELFF.

The sample holds many counts of this clonotype. The chain recombines TRBV5-1 with TRBJ2-7; 8 bases match TRBD1. CDR3 size: 16 residues. V shed 4 bases and J 0 bases; nucleotides not matched to a gene: 9. Germline assignment: CDR1 SGHRS and CDR2 YFSETQ. CDR3 region: CASSNLQGASSYEQYF. The CDR3 bases are TGCGCCAGCAGCAACCTCCAGGGGGCAAGCTCCTACGAGCAGTACTTC.

There are many counts of this clonotype. J is TRBJ1-4 and V is TRBV5-6; 9 bases align to TRBD1. The germline gives CDR1 SGHDT, CDR2 YYEEEE. The CDR3 has 17 amino acids. V was pared by 0 bases and J by 6 bases, with 9 bases of the junction left unmatched. The CDR3 loop reads CASSLGDRDYLDEKLFF. In DNA, the CDR3 is TGTGCCAGCAGCTTGGGGGACAGGGACTACCTGGATGAAAAACTGTTTTTT. The whole variable domain, filled in from reference TRBV5-6 and TRBJ1-4, reads DAGVTQSPTHLIKTRGQQVTLRCSPKSGHDTVSWYQQALGQGPQFIFQYYEEEERQRGNFPDRFSGHQFPNYSSELNVNALLLGDSALYLCASSLGDRDYLDEKLFFGSGTQLSVL.

This clonotype was seen many times. The V gene is TRBV2, the J gene TRBJ2-3; weak D call: TRBD2 (5 bases). The CDR3 extends over 16 amino acids. CDR1 and CDR2 (germline): SNHLY, FYNNEI. Deletions cut 6 bases from V and 0 bases from J, with 16 bases between. The CDR3 DNA follows: TGTGCCAGCAGCAAAAACGGAGAGGGTAGCACAGATACGCAGTATTTT. It specifies CASSKNGEGSTDTQYF.

This clonotype was seen repeatedly, ten times or more. This sequence joins TRBV5-1 and TRBJ2-5, with 10 bases matching TRBD2. This CDR3 contains 14 residues. CDR1 and CDR2 from the germline V gene are SGHRS and YFSETQ. J gave up 5 bases and V 3 bases, and 4 bases lay outside the gene matches. The CDR3 DNA reads TGCGCCAGCAGCTGGGGACTAGCGAGGGAGACCCAGTACTTC. The encoded protein is CASSWGLARETQYF. The full variable domain, its missing parts supplied by reference TRBV5-1 and TRBJ2-5, is KAGVTQTPRYLIKTRGQQVTLSCSPISGHRSVSWYQQTPGQGLQFLFEYFSETQRNKGNFPGRFSGRQFSNSRSEMNVSTLELGDSALYLCASSWGLARETQYFGPGTRLLVL.